This T cell receptor (beta chain) emerged from a study of cytomegalovirus exposure and HLA in healthy donors. This CDR3 has 13 residues. Germline assignment: CDR1 SGHRS and CDR2 YFSETQ. The ends lost 1 base at V and 5 bases at J; junction bases unmatched: 2. Amplification used 60 Vbeta primers and 13 Jbeta primers. Profiled with immunoSEQ multiplex PCR; TCRdb holds only in-frame clones, not every one. The table includes more than 130,000 clones, 80% detected once. The TCR comes from a male donor in good health and CMV-seronegative. Sequencing was performed on PBMCs. The chain recombines TRBV5-1 with TRBJ1-2; 7 nucleotides match TRBD1. DNA of the CDR3: TGCGCCAGCAGCTTGACAGGGGAGTATGGCTACACCTTC. Protein sequence: CASSLTGEYGYTF.